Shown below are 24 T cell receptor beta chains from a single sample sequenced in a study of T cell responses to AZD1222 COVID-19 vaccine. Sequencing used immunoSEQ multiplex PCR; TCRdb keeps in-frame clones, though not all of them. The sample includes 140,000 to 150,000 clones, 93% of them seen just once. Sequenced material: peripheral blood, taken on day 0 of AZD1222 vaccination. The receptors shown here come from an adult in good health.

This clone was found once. The CDR3 nucleotides are TGTGCCAGCAATCCAGGTCCACAAGAGACCCAGTACTTC. This encodes CASNPGPQETQYF. The rearrangement uses TRBV2 and TRBJ2-5; D unclear. V was pared by 7 bases and J by 2 bases, with 11 bases between. This CDR3 comprises 13 residues. Germline V gene lookup returns CDR1 SNHLY and CDR2 FYNNEI. The whole variable domain, filled in from reference TRBV2 and TRBJ2-5, reads EPEVTQTPSHQVTQMGQEVILRCVPISNHLYFYWYRQILGQKVEFLVSFYNNEISEKSEIFDDQFSVERPDGSNFTLKIRSTKLEDSAMYFCASNPGPQETQYFGPGTRLLVL.

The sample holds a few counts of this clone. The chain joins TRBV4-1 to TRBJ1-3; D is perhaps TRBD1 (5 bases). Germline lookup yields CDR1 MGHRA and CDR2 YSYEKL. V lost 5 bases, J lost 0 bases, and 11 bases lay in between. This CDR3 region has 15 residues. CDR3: CASSSPGRSGNTIYF. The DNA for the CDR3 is TGCGCCAGCAGCTCGCCAGGGCGCTCTGGAAACACCATATATTTT.

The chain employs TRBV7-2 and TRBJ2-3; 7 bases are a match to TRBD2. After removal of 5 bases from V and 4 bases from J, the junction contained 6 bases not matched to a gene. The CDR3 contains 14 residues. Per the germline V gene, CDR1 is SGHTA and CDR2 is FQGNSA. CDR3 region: CASSRTSDSDTQYF. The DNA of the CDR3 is TGTGCCAGCAGCCGGACTAGTGACTCAGATACGCAGTATTTT. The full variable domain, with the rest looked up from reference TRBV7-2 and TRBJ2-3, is GAGVSQSPSNKVTEKGKDVELRCDPISGHTALYWYRQSLGQGLEFLIYFQGNSAPDKSGLPSDRFSAERTGGSVSTLTIQRTQQEDSAVYLCASSRTSDSDTQYFGPGTRLTVL.

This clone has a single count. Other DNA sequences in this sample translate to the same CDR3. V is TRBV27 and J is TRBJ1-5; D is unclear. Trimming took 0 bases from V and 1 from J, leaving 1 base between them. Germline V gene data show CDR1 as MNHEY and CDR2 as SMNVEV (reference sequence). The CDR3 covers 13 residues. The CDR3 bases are TGTGCCAGCAGTTTATCGAGCAATCAGCCCCAGCATTTT. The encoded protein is CASSLSSNQPQHF.

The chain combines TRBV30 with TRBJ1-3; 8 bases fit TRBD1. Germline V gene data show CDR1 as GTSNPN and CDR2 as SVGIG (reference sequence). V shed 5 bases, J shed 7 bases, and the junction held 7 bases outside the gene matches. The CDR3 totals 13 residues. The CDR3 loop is CAWGQGGLNTIYF. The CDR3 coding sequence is TGTGCCTGGGGACAGGGCGGTTTGAACACCATATATTTT.

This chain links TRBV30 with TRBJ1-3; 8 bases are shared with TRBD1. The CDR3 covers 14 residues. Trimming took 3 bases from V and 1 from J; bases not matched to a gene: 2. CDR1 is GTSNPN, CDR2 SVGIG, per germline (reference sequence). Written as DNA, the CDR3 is TGTGCCTGGAGCCGGACAGGGTCTGGAAACACCATATATTTT. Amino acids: CAWSRTGSGNTIYF.

In DNA form, the CDR3 reads TGTGCCAGCAGTCCCCCTGGGAGAGGCTACACCTTC. Protein sequence: CASSPPGRGYTF. The chain carries TRBV12-3 or TRBV12-4 and TRBJ1-2; D is ambiguous. The V end was cut by 5 bases, the J end by 8 bases, with 12 bases between. The CDR3 totals 12 residues.

This chain's CDR3 is CASSRTGDYGYTF. CDR3 coding DNA: TGTGCCAGTAGTCGAACAGGGGACTATGGCTACACCTTC. This chain uses TRBV19 with TRBJ1-2; 7 bases are shared with TRBD1. Looked up from germline, CDR1 is LNHDA and CDR2 is SQIVND (reference sequence). V dropped 5 bases and J dropped 3; count of bases not matched to a gene: 3. The CDR3 spans 13 residues.

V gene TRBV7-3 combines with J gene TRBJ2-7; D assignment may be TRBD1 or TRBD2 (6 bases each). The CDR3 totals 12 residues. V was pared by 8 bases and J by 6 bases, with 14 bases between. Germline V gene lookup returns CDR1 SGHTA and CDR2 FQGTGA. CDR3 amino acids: CASGRTAGEQYF. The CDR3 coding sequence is TGTGCCAGCGGGAGGACAGCTGGCGAGCAGTACTTC. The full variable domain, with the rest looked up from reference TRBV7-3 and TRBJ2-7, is GAGVSQTPSNKVTEKGKYVELRCDPISGHTALYWYRQSLGQGPEFLIYFQGTGAADDSGLPNDRFFAVRPEGSVSTLKIQRTERGDSAVYLCASGRTAGEQYFGPGTRLTVT.

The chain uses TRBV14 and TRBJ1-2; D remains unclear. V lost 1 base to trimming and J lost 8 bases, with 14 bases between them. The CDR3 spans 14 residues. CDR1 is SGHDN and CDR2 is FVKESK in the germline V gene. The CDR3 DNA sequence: TGTGCCAGCAGCCAAGTCACGGAACGGCGGGGCTACACCTTC. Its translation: CASSQVTERRGYTF.

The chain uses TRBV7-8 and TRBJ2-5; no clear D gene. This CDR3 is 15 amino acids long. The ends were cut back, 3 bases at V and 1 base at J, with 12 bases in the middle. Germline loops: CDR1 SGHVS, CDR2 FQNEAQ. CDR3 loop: CASSFGQARQETQYF. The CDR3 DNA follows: TGTGCCAGCAGCTTCGGTCAAGCGCGCCAAGAGACCCAGTACTTC.

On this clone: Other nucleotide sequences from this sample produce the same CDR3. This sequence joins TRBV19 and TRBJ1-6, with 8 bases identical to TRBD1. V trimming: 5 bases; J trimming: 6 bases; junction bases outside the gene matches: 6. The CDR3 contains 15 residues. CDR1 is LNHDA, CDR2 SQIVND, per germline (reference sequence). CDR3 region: CASSLGDRSNSPLHF. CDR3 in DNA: TGTGCCAGTAGTCTTGGGGACAGGTCTAATTCACCCCTCCACTTT.

Written as DNA, the CDR3 is TGTGCCAGCAGCTTGGGGGCTGGGCCCCAGCATTTT. Its protein is CASSLGAGPQHF. This rearrangement joins TRBV5-5 to TRBJ1-5; D ambiguous. Germline loops: CDR1 SGHKS, CDR2 YYEKEE (reference sequence). There are 12 residues in the CDR3. V was clipped by 0 bases and J by 9 bases, with 7 bases between them.

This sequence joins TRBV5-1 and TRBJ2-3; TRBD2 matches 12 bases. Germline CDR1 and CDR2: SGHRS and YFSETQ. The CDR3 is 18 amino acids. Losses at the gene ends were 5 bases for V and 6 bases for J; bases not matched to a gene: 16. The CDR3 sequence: CASRRYIASGGAGDTQYF. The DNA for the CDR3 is TGCGCCAGCAGACGATACATTGCTAGCGGGGGGGCCGGGGATACGCAGTATTTT.

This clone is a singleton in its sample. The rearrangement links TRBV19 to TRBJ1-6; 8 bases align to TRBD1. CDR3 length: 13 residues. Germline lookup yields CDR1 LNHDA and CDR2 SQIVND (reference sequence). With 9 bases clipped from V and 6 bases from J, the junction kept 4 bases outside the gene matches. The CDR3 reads CASAGTGNSPLHF. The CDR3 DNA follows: TGTGCCAGCGCGGGGACAGGTAATTCACCCCTCCACTTT. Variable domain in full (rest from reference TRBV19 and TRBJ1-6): DGGITQSPKYLFRKEGQNVTLSCEQNLNHDAMYWYRQDPGQGLRLIYYSQIVNDFQKGDIAEGYSVSREKKESFPLTVTSAQKNPTAFYLCASAGTGNSPLHFGNGTRLTVT.

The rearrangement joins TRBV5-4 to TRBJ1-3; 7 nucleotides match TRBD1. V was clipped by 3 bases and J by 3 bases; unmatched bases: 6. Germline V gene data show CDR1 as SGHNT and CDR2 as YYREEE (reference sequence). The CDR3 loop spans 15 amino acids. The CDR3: CASSSDRVNGNTIYF. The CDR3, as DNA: TGTGCCAGCAGCTCCGACAGGGTAAATGGAAACACCATATATTTT.

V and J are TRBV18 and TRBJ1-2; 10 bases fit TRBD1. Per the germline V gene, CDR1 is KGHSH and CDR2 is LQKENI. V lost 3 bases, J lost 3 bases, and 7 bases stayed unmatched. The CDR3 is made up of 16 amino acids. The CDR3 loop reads CASSPDRGRGDYGYTF. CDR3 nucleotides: TGTGCCAGCTCACCCGACAGGGGGCGGGGGGACTATGGCTACACCTTC.

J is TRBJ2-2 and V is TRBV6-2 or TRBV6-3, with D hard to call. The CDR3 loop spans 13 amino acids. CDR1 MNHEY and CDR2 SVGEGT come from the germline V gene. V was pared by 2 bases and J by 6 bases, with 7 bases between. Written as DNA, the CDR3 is TGTGCCAGCAGTTACCGACGCCCCGGGGAGCTGTTTTTT. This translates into CASSYRRPGELFF.

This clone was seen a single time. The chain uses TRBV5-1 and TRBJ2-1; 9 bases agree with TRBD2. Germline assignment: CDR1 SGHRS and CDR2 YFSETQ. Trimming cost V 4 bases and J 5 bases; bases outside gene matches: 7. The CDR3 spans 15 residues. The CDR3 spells CASSQMGLANNEQFF. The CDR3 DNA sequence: TGCGCCAGCAGCCAAATGGGACTAGCTAACAATGAGCAGTTCTTC.

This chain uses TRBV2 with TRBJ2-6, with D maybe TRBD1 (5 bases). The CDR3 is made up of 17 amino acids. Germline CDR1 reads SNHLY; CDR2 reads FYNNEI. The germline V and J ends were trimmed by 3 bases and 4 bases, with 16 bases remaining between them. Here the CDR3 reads CASSDWTMGLGANVLTF. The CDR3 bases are TGTGCCAGCAGTGACTGGACCATGGGGCTCGGGGCCAACGTCCTGACTTTC.

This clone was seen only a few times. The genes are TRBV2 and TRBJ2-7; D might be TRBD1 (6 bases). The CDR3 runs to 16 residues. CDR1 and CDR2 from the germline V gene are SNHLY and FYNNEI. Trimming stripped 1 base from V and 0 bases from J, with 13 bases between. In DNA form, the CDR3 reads TGTGCCAGCAGTGAAGGTCCAGGGGTTAGCTCCTACGAGCAGTACTTC. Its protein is CASSEGPGVSSYEQYF. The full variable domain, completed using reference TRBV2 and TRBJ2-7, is EPEVTQTPSHQVTQMGQEVILRCVPISNHLYFYWYRQILGQKVEFLVSFYNNEISEKSEIFDDQFSVERPDGSNFTLKIRSTKLEDSAMYFCASSEGPGVSSYEQYFGPGTRLTVT.

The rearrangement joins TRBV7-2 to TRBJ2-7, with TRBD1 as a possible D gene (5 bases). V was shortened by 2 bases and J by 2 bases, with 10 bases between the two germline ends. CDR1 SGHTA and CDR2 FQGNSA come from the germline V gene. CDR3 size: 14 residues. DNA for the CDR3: TGTGCCAGCAGCTTACAGGGAAGCGCCTACGAGCAGTACTTC. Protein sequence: CASSLQGSAYEQYF.

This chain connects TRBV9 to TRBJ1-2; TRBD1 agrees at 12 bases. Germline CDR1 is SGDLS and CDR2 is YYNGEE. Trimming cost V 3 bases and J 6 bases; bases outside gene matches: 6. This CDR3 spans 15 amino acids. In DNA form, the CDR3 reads TGTGCCAGCAGCGGGCCCGGGACAGGGGGCGATGGCTACACCTTC. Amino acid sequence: CASSGPGTGGDGYTF.

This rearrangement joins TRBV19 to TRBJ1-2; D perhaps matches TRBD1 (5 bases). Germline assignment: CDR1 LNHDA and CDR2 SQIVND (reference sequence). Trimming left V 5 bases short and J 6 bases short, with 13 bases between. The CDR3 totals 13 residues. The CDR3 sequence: CASSFGRVDGYTF. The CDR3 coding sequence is TGTGCCAGTAGTTTCGGCAGGGTTGATGGCTACACCTTC. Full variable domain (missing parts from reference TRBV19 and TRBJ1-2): DGGITQSPKYLFRKEGQNVTLSCEQNLNHDAMYWYRQDPGQGLRLIYYSQIVNDFQKGDIAEGYSVSREKKESFPLTVTSAQKNPTAFYLCASSFGRVDGYTFGSGTRLTVV.